One sample yielded the 17 T cell receptor beta chains listed below, sequenced in a study of CD8 T cells in Susac syndrome. Reverse transcription used roughly 0.5 to 1 ug RNA and random hexamers. TCRdb recomputed calls from the immunoSEQ multiplex PCR reads with MiXCR, one row per CDR3 protein. Counted here are about 180,000 distinct CDR3 sequences, just under 95% occurring once; the ten biggest clones make up approximately 0.099%. The source material was CD4+ T cells from PBMCs. The receptors originated from a human donor with Susac syndrome.

The chain links TRBV7-2 to TRBJ1-3, with D hard to call. V was pared by 4 bases and J by 5 bases, with 9 bases between. CDR1 and CDR2 from the germline V gene are SGHTA and FQGNSA. There are 13 residues in the CDR3. The CDR3 sequence is CASSSGLRNTIYF. For the CDR3, the DNA is TGTGCCAGCAGCTCCGGTTTAAGAAACACCATATATTTT.

The count of this clonotype is one. CDR3 in DNA: TGCGCCAGCTGGACTAGCGGGGGGCCACCTGGCACCGGGGAGCTGTTTTTT. It codes for CASWTSGGPPGTGELFF. The J gene is TRBJ2-2, the V gene TRBV5-1, with 14 nucleotides matching TRBD2. This CDR3 comprises 17 residues. J lost 4 bases, V lost 7 bases, and 9 bases had no gene match. Per the germline V gene, CDR1 is SGHRS and CDR2 is YFSETQ.

This chain joins TRBV20-1 and TRBJ1-6, with D possibly TRBD1 on 6 matching bases. The ends were cut back, 0 bases at V and 7 bases at J, with 13 bases in the middle. Per germline, CDR1 DFQATT and CDR2 SNEGSKA (reference sequence). This CDR3 comprises 15 residues. Here the CDR3 reads CSARDFGQTNSPLHF. The CDR3 coding sequence is TGCAGTGCTAGAGACTTCGGACAGACAAATTCACCCCTCCACTTT.

The chain joins TRBV5-4 to TRBJ2-3; possible D gene TRBD1, 5 bases. This CDR3 region has 13 residues. The germline V and J ends were trimmed by 4 bases and 1 base, with 7 bases remaining between them. Per the germline V gene, CDR1 is SGHNT and CDR2 is YYREEE (reference sequence). CDR3 amino acids: CASSGRGTDTQYF. The CDR3 DNA is TGTGCCAGCAGCGGCAGGGGCACAGATACGCAGTATTTT. Full variable domain (outside the CDR3, taken from reference TRBV5-4 and TRBJ2-3): ETGVTQSPTHLIKTRGQQVTLRCSSQSGHNTVSWYQQALGQGPQFIFQYYREEENGRGNFPPRFSGLQFPNYSSELNVNALELDDSALYLCASSGRGTDTQYFGPGTRLTVL.

The chain joins TRBV7-9 to TRBJ2-2; 8 bases are a match to TRBD1. The junction had 7 bases not matched to a gene; V was cut back by 6 bases and J by 4 bases. Germline CDR1 SEHNR, CDR2 FQNEAQ (reference sequence). The CDR3 has 15 residues. The CDR3 bases are TGTGCCAGCAGGTCTCTCAGGGGGCCCACCGGGGAGCTGTTTTTT. This encodes CASRSLRGPTGELFF.

The chain has TRBV29-1 and TRBJ2-3, with a tentative D call TRBD2 (7 bases). Germline assignment: CDR1 SQVTM and CDR2 ANQGSEA. This CDR3 has 13 residues. Trimming shortened V by 4 bases and J by 6 bases, and 14 bases separated the two germline ends. The CDR3 sequence: CSVGRGAGDTQYF. The CDR3 DNA reads TGCAGCGTTGGCCGGGGGGCAGGTGATACGCAGTATTTT.

This clonotype appeared once. The V call is TRBV2, the J call TRBJ2-1; maybe TRBD2 (5 bases). The V gene lost 6 bases and the J gene lost 6 bases, with 15 bases spanning the gap. CDR1 SNHLY and CDR2 FYNNEI come from the germline V gene. CDR3 size: 14 residues. This CDR3 is CASSRTGVINEQFF. CDR3 bases: TGTGCCAGCAGCCGGACCGGGGTAATCAATGAGCAGTTCTTC.

The chain combines TRBV7-2 with TRBJ1-4; D is unresolved. This CDR3 contains 15 residues. Germline V gene lookup returns CDR1 SGHTA and CDR2 FQGNSA. V lost 4 bases, J lost 0 bases, and 9 bases lay in between. CDR3 region: CASSSRRSTNEKLFF. The CDR3, as DNA: TGTGCCAGCAGCTCCCGACGTTCAACTAATGAAAAACTGTTTTTT.

CDR3 sequence: CASKTVVSPLHF. In DNA, the CDR3 is TGTGCCAGCAAGACAGTTGTTTCACCCCTCCACTTT. This sequence joins TRBV6-6 and TRBJ1-6, with D possibly being TRBD1 (5 bases). The CDR3 sequence is 12 residues long. The V and J ends lost 7 bases and 9 bases respectively, with 10 bases between them. CDR1 is MNHNY, CDR2 SVGAGI, per germline (reference sequence).

This chain links TRBV20-1 with TRBJ1-2, with D possibly matching TRBD1 (6 bases). Germline V CDR1 and CDR2: DFQATT, SNEGSKA (reference sequence). Trimming shortened V by 0 bases and J by 8 bases, and 10 bases separated the two germline ends. There are 12 residues in the CDR3. CDR3 nucleotides: TGCAGTGCTAGAGAGGAAGGGGGAGGCTACACCTTC. It codes for CSAREEGGGYTF.

V and J are TRBV18 and TRBJ2-7, with TRBD1 identical over 9 bases. Trimming took 3 bases from V and 0 from J; bases not matched to a gene: 3. CDR3 length equals 15 residues. CDR1 is KGHSH, CDR2 LQKENI, per germline. For the CDR3, the DNA is TGTGCCAGCTCACCCGGGACAGGGCTCTCCTACGAGCAGTACTTC. Amino acid sequence: CASSPGTGLSYEQYF.

The rearrangement joins TRBV20-1 to TRBJ1-5, with a weak D call TRBD1 (5 bases). The CDR3 has 13 amino acids. The V end was cut by 2 bases, the J end by 7 bases, with 12 bases between. Germline CDR1 reads DFQATT; CDR2 reads SNEGSKA (reference sequence). CDR3 in amino acids: CSARKGNGQPQHF. The CDR3 DNA sequence: TGCAGTGCTAGAAAGGGGAATGGACAGCCCCAGCATTTT.

In this sample, this clonotype turned up once. The gene calls are TRBV11-2 and TRBJ2-7, with 11 bases identical to TRBD2. Germline V gene lookup returns CDR1 SGHAT and CDR2 FQNNGV. The CDR3 has 15 amino acids. Trimming removed 5 bases from V and 1 base from J; junction bases left unmatched: 4. CDR3 loop: CASSVTSGTSYEQYF. For the CDR3, the DNA is TGTGCCAGCAGCGTGACTAGCGGGACTTCCTACGAGCAGTACTTC.

The V gene is TRBV5-4, the J gene TRBJ2-4; D tentatively fits TRBD1 or TRBD2 (5 bases each). The CDR3 sequence is 15 residues long. CDR1 is SGHNT and CDR2 is YYREEE in the germline V gene (reference sequence). V was trimmed by 4 bases and J by 5 bases, leaving 16 bases between them. Written as DNA, the CDR3 is TGTGCCAGCAGCCTCGGGACCCTGGGGCAAAACATTCAGTACTTC. Translation: CASSLGTLGQNIQYF.

The chain joins TRBV20-1 to TRBJ2-7; D is undetermined. V gave up 0 bases and J gave up 3 bases, with 6 bases separating them. This CDR3 contains 12 residues. Germline V gene sequence: CDR1 DFQATT, CDR2 SNEGSKA (reference sequence). This chain's CDR3 is CSARENLYEQYF. The DNA of the CDR3 is TGCAGTGCTAGAGAGAACCTCTACGAGCAGTACTTC.

J is TRBJ2-5 and V is TRBV25-1; D is perhaps TRBD1 (5 bases). Germline values: CDR1 MGHDK, CDR2 SYGVNS. CDR3 length equals 14 residues. V was shortened by 6 bases and J by 1 base, with 12 bases between the two germline ends. The CDR3 loop is CASSVPGLQETQYF. The DNA for the CDR3 is TGTGCCAGCAGCGTTCCAGGGCTCCAAGAGACCCAGTACTTC.

The rearrangement links TRBV7-9 to TRBJ2-7, with D possibly being TRBD1 or TRBD2 (5 bases each). V gave up 7 bases and J gave up 0 bases, with 16 bases separating them. The CDR3 spans 15 residues. Germline CDR1 and CDR2: SEHNR and FQNEAQ (reference sequence). Here the CDR3 DNA reads TGTGCCAGCACCCCCAGGGACGGTCCCTCCTACGAGCAGTACTTC. This encodes CASTPRDGPSYEQYF.